This paragraph covers one T cell receptor (beta chain) sequence. This sample is part of a study of blood T cell repertoires in COVID-19. Study at large: The samples span acute and convalescent COVID-19 from the United States, Italy and Spain. PBMCs, B-cell-depleted T cells, or T cells were the source of the cDNA or gDNA that made up the material.

CDR1 PRHDT and CDR2 FYEKMQ come from the germline V gene (reference sequence). With 4 bases clipped from V and 4 bases from J, the junction kept 8 bases outside the gene matches. The CDR3 spans 15 residues. Original data processing: Estimates of nucleated cell counts were drawn from the amplification of reference gene primers. This table comes from immunoSEQ multiplex PCR, and its TCRdb copy is limited to in-frame clones, with some not included. The V and J calls and clone size come from that table; D and trimming were worked out from the DNA. The sample contains about 110,000 clones, roughly four fifths of which appear only once.

The chain couples TRBV13 to TRBJ2-3, with 7 bases matching TRBD2. What was sequenced was peripheral blood. The clonotype was recovered from a woman aged 55-70 years with acute or convalescent COVID-19. The CDR3 DNA follows: TGTGCCAGCAGCTCGAGACTAGCCTCCCCAGATACGCAGTATTTT. Its translation is CASSSRLASPDTQYF. Supplemented by reference TRBV13 and TRBJ2-3, the full variable domain reads AAGVIQSPRHLIKEKRETATLKCYPIPRHDTVYWYQQGPGQDPQFLISFYEKMQSDKGSIPDRFSAQQFSDYHSELNMSSLELGDSALYFCASSSRLASPDTQYFGPGTRLTVL.